This record looks at one T cell receptor beta chain sequence and its context. This entry is derived from a study of blood T cell repertoires in COVID-19. Looking at the study overall: Samples came from the United States, Italy and Spain, spanning acute and convalescent COVID-19. Nucleic acid was either cDNA or gDNA, and it came from T cells, B-cell-depleted T cells, or PBMCs.

Per the authors' pipeline: Counts of nucleated cells, estimated from reference gene primer amplification, were obtained. The assay was immunoSEQ multiplex PCR, and TCRdb's table has in-frame clones only and misses some. The V and J calls and clone size were taken over from that table, and D and trimming were inferred from the DNA. The profile shows approximately 130,000 clones, around three quarters of them singletons. CDR1 and CDR2 from the germline V gene are SGHRS and YFSETQ. V shed 1 base and J shed 4 bases, with 12 bases lying between them. The CDR3 runs 14 residues. The rearrangement links TRBV5-1 to TRBJ2-7; D possibly corresponds to TRBD1 (5 bases). The specimen was peripheral blood. This TCR was sampled from a human donor in a cohort sampled during active COVID-19. The CDR3 here is CASSLNPTGYEQYF. CDR3 coding DNA: TGCGCCAGCAGCTTGAATCCTACAGGTTACGAGCAGTACTTC.